This T cell receptor beta chain stems from a study of T cells after yellow fever vaccination. Study-wide background: SMART-Seq v4 Ultra Low Input served to prepare low-cell-number fractions.

UMIs were added to TCR cDNA along with a universal primer site when it was made by 5'RACE template switching. TCRdb passed the 5' RACE reads through MiXCR, listing each CDR3 protein once. The data contain roughly 250,000 distinct CDR3 sequences, about an eighth of them seen just once; the ten biggest clones take up roughly 0.5%. Study conclusions and caveats: Detected again after the booster were most primary-vaccination clones, at about 96% CD4 and about 90% CD8. Weaker, the secondary response peaked sooner, at day 5 versus 15.

This clonotype was counted only a few times. Its antigen remains unknown. The sample in question was CD4+ T cells sorted from PBMCs, obtained 45 days after the yellow fever booster vaccination. This receptor was identified in a man aged 25-40 years who received the YFV17D yellow fever vaccine.

In DNA, the CDR3 is TGTGCCAGCAGTTACTCCGGGACTAGCGACTACGAGCAGTACTTC. Translating it yields CASSYSGTSDYEQYF. This rearrangement joins TRBV6-2 or TRBV6-3 to TRBJ2-7; 10 nucleotides align to TRBD2. The V gene end was trimmed by 0 bases and the J gene end by 3 bases; junction bases not matched to a gene: 2. The CDR3 has 15 residues. CDR1 and CDR2 (germline): MNHEY, SVGEGT.